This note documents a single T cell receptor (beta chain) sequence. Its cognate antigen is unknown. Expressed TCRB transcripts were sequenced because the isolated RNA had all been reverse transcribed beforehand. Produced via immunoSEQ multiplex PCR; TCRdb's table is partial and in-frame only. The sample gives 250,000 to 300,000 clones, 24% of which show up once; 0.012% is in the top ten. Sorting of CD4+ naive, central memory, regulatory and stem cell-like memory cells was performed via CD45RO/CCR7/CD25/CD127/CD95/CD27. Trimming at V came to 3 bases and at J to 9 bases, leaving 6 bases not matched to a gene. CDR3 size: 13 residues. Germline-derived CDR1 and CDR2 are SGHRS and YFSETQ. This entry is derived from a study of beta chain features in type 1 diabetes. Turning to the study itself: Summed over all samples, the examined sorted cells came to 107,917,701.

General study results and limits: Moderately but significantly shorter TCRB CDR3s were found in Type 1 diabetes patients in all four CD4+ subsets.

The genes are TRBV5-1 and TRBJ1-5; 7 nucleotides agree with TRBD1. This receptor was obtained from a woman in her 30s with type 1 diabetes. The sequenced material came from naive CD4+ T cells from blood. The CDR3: CASSSWTGGPQHF. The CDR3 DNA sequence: TGCGCCAGCAGCTCGTGGACAGGAGGGCCCCAGCATTTT.